The 10 T cell receptor beta chains given below trace back to one sample, sequenced in a study of shared clonotypes between healthy human individuals. Only in-frame clones appear in the TCRdb table, and some are missing; sequencing was by immunoSEQ multiplex PCR. The sample records approximately 530,000 clones, 90% to 97% being singletons. The material sequenced was naive CD4+ T cells sorted from blood. The subset is: CD45RA+ positively selected. Receptor source: a woman aged 25-40 years in good health.

V gene TRBV5-1 combines with J gene TRBJ1-1, with 7 bases lining up with TRBD1. This CDR3 has 14 residues. Germline trimming cut 5 bases from V and 2 bases from J; bases unmatched to any gene: 6. Germline CDR1 and CDR2: SGHRS and YFSETQ. As DNA, the CDR3 is TGCGCCAGCAGTCTGGGGACAGCAAACACTGAAGCTTTCTTT. It codes for CASSLGTANTEAFF. Complete variable domain (other parts from reference TRBV5-1 and TRBJ1-1): KAGVTQTPRYLIKTRGQQVTLSCSPISGHRSVSWYQQTPGQGLQFLFEYFSETQRNKGNFPGRFSGRQFSNSRSEMNVSTLELGDSALYLCASSLGTANTEAFFGQGTRLTVV.

The rearrangement links TRBV5-1 to TRBJ2-7; 11 bases agree with TRBD1. The V gene end was trimmed by 3 bases and the J gene end by 1 base; junction bases not matched to a gene: 3. This CDR3 is built from 15 residues. In germline, CDR1 is SGHRS, CDR2 YFSETQ. The CDR3 sequence: CASSWGQGVSYEQYF. CDR3 nucleotides: TGCGCCAGCAGCTGGGGACAGGGGGTTTCCTACGAGCAGTACTTC. The whole variable domain, filled in from reference TRBV5-1 and TRBJ2-7, reads KAGVTQTPRYLIKTRGQQVTLSCSPISGHRSVSWYQQTPGQGLQFLFEYFSETQRNKGNFPGRFSGRQFSNSRSEMNVSTLELGDSALYLCASSWGQGVSYEQYFGPGTRLTVT.

CDR3 DNA sequence: TGTGCCAGCAGCGTAGCGGGGTCCCACAATGAGCAGTTCTTC. Protein product: CASSVAGSHNEQFF. The V call is TRBV9, the J call TRBJ2-1; weak D call: TRBD2 (5 bases). V dropped 0 bases and J dropped 5 bases, with 9 bases sitting between them. The germline V gene has CDR1 SGDLS and CDR2 YYNGEE. CDR3 length: 14 residues.

The chain has TRBV2 and TRBJ2-5; D ambiguous. The CDR3 is 14 residues long. Deletions cut 4 bases from V and 4 bases from J, with 13 bases between. Germline CDR1 and CDR2: SNHLY and FYNNEI. The CDR3 nucleotides read TGTGCCAGCAGTGGATTGGCTCGAGGAGAGACCCAGTACTTC. It specifies CASSGLARGETQYF.

This clone has just one count. The J gene is TRBJ2-5, the V gene TRBV11-2; no clear D. This CDR3 is 15 amino acids long. CDR1 is SGHAT, CDR2 FQNNGV, per germline. Trimming took 6 bases from V and 1 from J, leaving 15 bases between them. In DNA, the CDR3 is TGTGCCAGCAGAAGGCTTGGGCGGATCCAAGAGACCCAGTACTTC. This gives the protein CASRRLGRIQETQYF.

This chain links TRBV6-6 with TRBJ2-2, with D perhaps TRBD1 (6 bases). V lost 5 bases to trimming and J lost 5 bases, with 18 bases between them. The CDR3 is 16 amino acids. Germline lookup yields CDR1 MNHNY and CDR2 SVGAGI (reference sequence). For the CDR3, the DNA is TGTGCCAGCAGTAGAGAGTCGGACAGCAGAACCGGGGAGCTGTTTTTT. It yields the protein CASSRESDSRTGELFF.

J is TRBJ2-5 and V is TRBV29-1; D perhaps matches TRBD1 (5 bases). CDR3 length: 15 residues. Trimming left V 0 bases short and J 5 bases short, with 16 bases between. Germline assignment: CDR1 SQVTM and CDR2 ANQGSEA. The CDR3 spells CSVEDRQGGLETQYF. CDR3 bases: TGCAGCGTTGAAGATCGGCAGGGTGGTTTGGAGACCCAGTACTTC.

The sample holds one count of this clone. This chain connects TRBV30 to TRBJ2-5, with a possible D match to TRBD1 (5 bases). The CDR3 contains 13 residues. V was pared by 2 bases and J by 4 bases, with 11 bases between. Germline values: CDR1 GTSNPN, CDR2 SVGIG (reference sequence). The CDR3 is CAWSRQGRETQYF. CDR3 in DNA: TGTGCCTGGAGTCGGCAGGGCCGAGAGACCCAGTACTTC.

CDR3 sequence reads: CASSGGRGASNEKLFF. The CDR3 DNA sequence: TGTGCCAGCAGTGGGGGACGGGGGGCCTCCAATGAAAAACTGTTTTTT. The chain is built from TRBV28 and TRBJ1-4, with D possibly TRBD1 on 6 matching bases. Germline lookup yields CDR1 MDHEN and CDR2 SYDVKM. This CDR3 contains 16 residues. V lost 5 bases and J 5 bases, leaving 18 bases between the germline ends.

This sequence joins TRBV6-4 and TRBJ2-6; D is uncertain. The V end lost 4 bases, the J end lost 1 base, and 5 bases lay between the germline ends. The CDR3 is 14 amino acids. From germline, CDR1 is MRHNA and CDR2 SNTAGT. In nucleotides, the CDR3 is TGTGCCAGCAGTGTTACGTCTGGGGCCAACGTCCTGACTTTC. This gives the protein CASSVTSGANVLTF.